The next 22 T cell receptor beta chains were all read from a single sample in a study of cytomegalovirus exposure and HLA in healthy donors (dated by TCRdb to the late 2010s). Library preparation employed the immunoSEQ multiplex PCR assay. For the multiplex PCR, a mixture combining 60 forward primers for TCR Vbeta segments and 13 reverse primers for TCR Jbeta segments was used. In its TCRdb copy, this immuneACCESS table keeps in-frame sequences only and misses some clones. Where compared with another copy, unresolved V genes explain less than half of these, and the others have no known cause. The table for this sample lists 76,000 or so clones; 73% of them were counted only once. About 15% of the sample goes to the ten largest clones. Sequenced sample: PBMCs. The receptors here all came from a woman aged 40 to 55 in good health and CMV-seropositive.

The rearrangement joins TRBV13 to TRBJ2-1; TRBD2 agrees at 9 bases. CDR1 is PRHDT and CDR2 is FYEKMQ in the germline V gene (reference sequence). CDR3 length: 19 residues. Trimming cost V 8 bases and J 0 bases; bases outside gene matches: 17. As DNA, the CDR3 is TGTGCCAGCCAGACTATTGCGGGAGGGCCGGCGGTCTCCTACAATGAGCAGTTCTTC. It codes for CASQTIAGGPAVSYNEQFF.

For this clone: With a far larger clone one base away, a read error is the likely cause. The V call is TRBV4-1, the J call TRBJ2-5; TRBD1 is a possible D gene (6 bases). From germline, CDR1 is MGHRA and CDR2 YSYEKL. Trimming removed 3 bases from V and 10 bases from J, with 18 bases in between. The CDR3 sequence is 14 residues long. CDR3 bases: TGCGCCAGCAGCCAGCACAGGGACCTCATGGACCAGTACTTC. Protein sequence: CASSQHRDLMDQYF.

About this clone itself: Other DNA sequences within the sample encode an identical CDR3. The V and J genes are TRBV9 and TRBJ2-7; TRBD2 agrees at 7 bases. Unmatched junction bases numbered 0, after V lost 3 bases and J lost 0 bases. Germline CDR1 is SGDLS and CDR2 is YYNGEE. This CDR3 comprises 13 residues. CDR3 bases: TGTGCCAGCAGCGGGGGGGGCTCCTACGAGCAGTACTTC. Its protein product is CASSGGGSYEQYF.

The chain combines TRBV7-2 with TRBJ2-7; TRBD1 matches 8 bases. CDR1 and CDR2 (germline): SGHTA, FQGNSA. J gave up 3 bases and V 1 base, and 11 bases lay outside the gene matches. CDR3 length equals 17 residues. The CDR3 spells CASSLVAGTGGDYEQYF. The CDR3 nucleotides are TGTGCCAGCAGCTTAGTAGCCGGGACAGGCGGGGACTACGAGCAGTACTTC.

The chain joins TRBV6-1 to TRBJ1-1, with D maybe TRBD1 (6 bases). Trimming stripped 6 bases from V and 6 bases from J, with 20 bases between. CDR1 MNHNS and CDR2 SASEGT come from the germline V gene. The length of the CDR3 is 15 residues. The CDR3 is CASSAFSGTPAEAFF. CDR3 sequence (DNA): TGTGCCAGCAGCGCGTTTTCCGGGACACCGGCTGAAGCTTTCTTT.

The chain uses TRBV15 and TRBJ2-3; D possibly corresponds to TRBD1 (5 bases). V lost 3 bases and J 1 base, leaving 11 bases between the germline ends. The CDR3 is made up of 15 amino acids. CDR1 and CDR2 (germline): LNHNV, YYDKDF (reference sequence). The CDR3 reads CATSREIQGTDTQYF. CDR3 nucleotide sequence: TGTGCCACCAGCAGGGAAATACAGGGCACAGATACGCAGTATTTT.

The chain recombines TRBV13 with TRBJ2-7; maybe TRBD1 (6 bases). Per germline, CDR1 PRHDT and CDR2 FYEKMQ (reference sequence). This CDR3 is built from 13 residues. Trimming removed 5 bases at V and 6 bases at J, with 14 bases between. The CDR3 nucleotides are TGTGCCAGCAGCGTAACGAGGGACACCGAGCAGTACTTC. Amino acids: CASSVTRDTEQYF.

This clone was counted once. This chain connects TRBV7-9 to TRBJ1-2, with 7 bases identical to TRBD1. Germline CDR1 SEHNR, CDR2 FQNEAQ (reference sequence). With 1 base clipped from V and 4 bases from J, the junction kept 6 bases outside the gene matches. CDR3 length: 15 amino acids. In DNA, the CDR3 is TGTGCCAGCAGCTTAGGACAGGGCCCCTTCTATGGCTACACCTTC. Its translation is CASSLGQGPFYGYTF.

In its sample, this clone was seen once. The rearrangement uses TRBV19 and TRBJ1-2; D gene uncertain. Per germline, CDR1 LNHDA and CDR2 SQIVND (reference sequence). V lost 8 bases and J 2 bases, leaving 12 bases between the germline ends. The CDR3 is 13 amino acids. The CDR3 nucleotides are TGTGCCAGTTTTGGAGGGCCGAACTATGGCTACACCTTC. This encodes CASFGGPNYGYTF.

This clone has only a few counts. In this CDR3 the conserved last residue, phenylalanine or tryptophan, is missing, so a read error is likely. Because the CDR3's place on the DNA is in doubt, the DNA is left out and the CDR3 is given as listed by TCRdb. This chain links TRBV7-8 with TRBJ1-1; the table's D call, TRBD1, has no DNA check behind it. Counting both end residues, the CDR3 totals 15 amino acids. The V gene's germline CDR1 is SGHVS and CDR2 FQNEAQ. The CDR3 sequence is CASSLEAQGYAEALV.

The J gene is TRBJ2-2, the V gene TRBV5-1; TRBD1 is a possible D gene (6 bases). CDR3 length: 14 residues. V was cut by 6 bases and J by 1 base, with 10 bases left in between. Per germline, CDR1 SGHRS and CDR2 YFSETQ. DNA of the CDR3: TGCGCCAGCAACTGGGGACAGAACACCGGGGAGCTGTTTTTT. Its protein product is CASNWGQNTGELFF.

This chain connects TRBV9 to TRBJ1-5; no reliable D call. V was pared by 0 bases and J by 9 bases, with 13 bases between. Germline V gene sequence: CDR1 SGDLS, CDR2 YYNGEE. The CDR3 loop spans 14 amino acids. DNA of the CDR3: TGTGCCAGCAGCGTAGGAGGAGGGCTAGGGCCCCAGCATTTT. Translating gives CASSVGGGLGPQHF.

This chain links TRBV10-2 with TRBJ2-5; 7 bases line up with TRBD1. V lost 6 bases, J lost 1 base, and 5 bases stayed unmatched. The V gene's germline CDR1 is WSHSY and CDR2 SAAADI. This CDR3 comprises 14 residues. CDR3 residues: CASRTGTVQETQYF. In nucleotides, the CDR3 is TGCGCCAGCAGAACCGGGACAGTCCAAGAGACCCAGTACTTC.

CDR3 in amino acids: CASREREFTGELFF. The CDR3 DNA reads as TGTGCCAGTAGGGAGCGGGAGTTCACCGGGGAGCTGTTTTTT. V is TRBV19 and J is TRBJ2-2, with 8 bases matching TRBD2. The trim removed 6 bases at V and 4 bases at J, leaving 4 bases unmatched. The length of the CDR3 is 14 residues. The germline V gene has CDR1 LNHDA and CDR2 SQIVND (reference sequence).

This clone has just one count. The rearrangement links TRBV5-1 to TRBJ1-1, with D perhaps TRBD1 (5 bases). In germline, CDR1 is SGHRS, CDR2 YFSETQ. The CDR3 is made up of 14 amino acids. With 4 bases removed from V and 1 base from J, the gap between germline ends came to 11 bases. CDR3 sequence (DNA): TGCGCCAGCAGCCAAGGGACTGCGAACACTGAAGCTTTCTTT. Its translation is CASSQGTANTEAFF. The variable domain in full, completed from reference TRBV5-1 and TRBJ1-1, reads KAGVTQTPRYLIKTRGQQVTLSCSPISGHRSVSWYQQTPGQGLQFLFEYFSETQRNKGNFPGRFSGRQFSNSRSEMNVSTLELGDSALYLCASSQGTANTEAFFGQGTRLTVV.

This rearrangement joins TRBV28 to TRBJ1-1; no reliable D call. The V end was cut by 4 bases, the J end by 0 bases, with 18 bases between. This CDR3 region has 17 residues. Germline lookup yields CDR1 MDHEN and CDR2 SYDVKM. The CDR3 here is CASSSPGMFQMNTEAFF. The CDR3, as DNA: TGTGCCAGCAGTTCTCCGGGGATGTTCCAGATGAACACTGAAGCTTTCTTT.

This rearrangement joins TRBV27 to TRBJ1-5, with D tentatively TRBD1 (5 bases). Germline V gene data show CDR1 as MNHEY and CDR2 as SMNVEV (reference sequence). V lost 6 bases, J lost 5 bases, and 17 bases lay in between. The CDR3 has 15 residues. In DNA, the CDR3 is TGTGCCAGCAGCCCTTCGGGGGGATTATATCAGCCCCAGCATTTT. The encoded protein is CASSPSGGLYQPQHF.

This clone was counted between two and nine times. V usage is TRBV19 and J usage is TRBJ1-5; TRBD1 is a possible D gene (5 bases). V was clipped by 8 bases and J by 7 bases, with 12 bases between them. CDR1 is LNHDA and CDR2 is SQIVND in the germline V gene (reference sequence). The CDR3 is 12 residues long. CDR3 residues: CASGLGEQPQHF. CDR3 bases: TGTGCCAGTGGTTTAGGGGAGCAGCCCCAGCATTTT.

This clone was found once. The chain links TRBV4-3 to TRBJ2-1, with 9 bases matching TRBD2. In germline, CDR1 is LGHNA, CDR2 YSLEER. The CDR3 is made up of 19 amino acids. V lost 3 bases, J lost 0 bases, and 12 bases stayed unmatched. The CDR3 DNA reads TGCGCCAGCAGCCACAACCCATTAGCGGGAGATTACTCCTACAATGAGCAGTTCTTC. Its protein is CASSHNPLAGDYSYNEQFF.

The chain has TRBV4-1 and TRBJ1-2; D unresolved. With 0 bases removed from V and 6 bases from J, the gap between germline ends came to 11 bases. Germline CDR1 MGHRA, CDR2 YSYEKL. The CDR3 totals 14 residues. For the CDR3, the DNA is TGCGCCAGCAGCCAAGATCCGGGAACACATGGCTACACCTTC. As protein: CASSQDPGTHGYTF.

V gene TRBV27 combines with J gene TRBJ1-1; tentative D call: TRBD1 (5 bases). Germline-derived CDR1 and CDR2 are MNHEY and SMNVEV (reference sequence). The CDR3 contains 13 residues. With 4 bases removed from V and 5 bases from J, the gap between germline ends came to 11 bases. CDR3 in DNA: TGTGCCAGCAGTTCAGGGTTGAGGACTGAAGCTTTCTTT. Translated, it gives CASSSGLRTEAFF.

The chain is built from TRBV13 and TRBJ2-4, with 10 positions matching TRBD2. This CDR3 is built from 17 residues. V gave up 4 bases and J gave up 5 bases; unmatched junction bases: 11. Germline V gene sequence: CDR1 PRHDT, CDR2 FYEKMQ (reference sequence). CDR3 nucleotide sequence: TGTGCCAGCAGCTCATACCTTAGCGGGAGGTTGGAAAACATTCAGTACTTC. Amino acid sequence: CASSSYLSGRLENIQYF.